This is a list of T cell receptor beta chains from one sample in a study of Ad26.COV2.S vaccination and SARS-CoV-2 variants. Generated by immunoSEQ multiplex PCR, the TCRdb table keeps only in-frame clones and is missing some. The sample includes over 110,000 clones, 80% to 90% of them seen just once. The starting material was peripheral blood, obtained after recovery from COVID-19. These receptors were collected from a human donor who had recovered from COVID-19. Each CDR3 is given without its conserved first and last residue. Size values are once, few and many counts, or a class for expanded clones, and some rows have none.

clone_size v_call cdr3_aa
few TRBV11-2 ASSPSLTGSAGNTIY
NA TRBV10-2 ASRQDREHEQY
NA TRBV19 ASSGGETQY
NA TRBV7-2 ASSLAARGFTYNSPLH
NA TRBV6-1 ASSEGGGPNSPLH
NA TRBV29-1 SVAGQTAKNIQY
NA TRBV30 AWTLGGRGTQY
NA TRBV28 ASSFWGASYGYT
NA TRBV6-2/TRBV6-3 ASSYDSDYEQY
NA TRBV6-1 ASSETQGRETEAF
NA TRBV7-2 ASSLSGPSNQPQH
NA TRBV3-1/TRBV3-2 ASSQAPIVSGVIETQY
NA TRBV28 ASRWTGSYEQY
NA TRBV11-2 ASSLGRDGYT
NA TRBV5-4 ASSLPTNRVEQF
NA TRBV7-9 ASSLGVGTQY
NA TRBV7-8 ASSLVWGTFLTDTQY
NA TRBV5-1 ASSSGHSNTEAF
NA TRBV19 ASSTLTARTPEAF
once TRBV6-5 ASSENRVRGSPLH
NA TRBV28 ASSYRDRAGRELF
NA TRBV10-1 ASSESKGSYEQY
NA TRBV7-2 ASSWDSYEQY
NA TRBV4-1 ASSQRGDPYSNQPQH
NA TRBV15 ATSRETPGLAVTDTQY
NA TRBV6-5 ASSYSSVGGETQY
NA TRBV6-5 ASSTGREAGELF
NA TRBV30 AWSWGGGYT
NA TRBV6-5 ASRQTRGAYEQY
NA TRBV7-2 ASSFTKNQPQH
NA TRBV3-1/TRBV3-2 ASSQGSNQPQH
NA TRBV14 ASSQDPGVTDTQY
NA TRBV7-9 ASSPYGDGLSPLH
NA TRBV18 ASSLAGTANNEQF
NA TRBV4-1 ASSLAIGGGTTEAF
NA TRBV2 ASNRAGTDTQY
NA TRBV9 ASSVGDRFSYEQY
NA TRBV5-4 ASSLGTGDWDEQY
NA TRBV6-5 AASGTSETQY
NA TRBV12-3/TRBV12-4 ASSYRDTQY
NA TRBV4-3 ASSQNPQETQY
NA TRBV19 ASSVLAGGQNEQF
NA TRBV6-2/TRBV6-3 ASSRPNPPAGGAGYEQY
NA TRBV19 ASSIGAEGQPQH
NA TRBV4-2 ASSQKTGYEQY
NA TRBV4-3 ASSQDSQGISYEQY
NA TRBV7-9 ASSLSAETQY
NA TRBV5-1 ASKKIPQLNTEAF
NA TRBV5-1 ASSHGTEAYEQY
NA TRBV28 ASNSAGGPYEQY
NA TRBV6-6 ASSYSGQAEGYT
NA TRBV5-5 ASSLGQTFFRSEQY
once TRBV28 ASSADYGDTNSPLH
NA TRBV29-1 SVTDSGGLDTQY
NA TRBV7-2 ASSPRTGASNSPLH
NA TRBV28 ASSLRVYEQF
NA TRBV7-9 ASSSGGFEQF
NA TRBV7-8 ASSLDQLSYGYT
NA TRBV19 ASSRGGTETQY